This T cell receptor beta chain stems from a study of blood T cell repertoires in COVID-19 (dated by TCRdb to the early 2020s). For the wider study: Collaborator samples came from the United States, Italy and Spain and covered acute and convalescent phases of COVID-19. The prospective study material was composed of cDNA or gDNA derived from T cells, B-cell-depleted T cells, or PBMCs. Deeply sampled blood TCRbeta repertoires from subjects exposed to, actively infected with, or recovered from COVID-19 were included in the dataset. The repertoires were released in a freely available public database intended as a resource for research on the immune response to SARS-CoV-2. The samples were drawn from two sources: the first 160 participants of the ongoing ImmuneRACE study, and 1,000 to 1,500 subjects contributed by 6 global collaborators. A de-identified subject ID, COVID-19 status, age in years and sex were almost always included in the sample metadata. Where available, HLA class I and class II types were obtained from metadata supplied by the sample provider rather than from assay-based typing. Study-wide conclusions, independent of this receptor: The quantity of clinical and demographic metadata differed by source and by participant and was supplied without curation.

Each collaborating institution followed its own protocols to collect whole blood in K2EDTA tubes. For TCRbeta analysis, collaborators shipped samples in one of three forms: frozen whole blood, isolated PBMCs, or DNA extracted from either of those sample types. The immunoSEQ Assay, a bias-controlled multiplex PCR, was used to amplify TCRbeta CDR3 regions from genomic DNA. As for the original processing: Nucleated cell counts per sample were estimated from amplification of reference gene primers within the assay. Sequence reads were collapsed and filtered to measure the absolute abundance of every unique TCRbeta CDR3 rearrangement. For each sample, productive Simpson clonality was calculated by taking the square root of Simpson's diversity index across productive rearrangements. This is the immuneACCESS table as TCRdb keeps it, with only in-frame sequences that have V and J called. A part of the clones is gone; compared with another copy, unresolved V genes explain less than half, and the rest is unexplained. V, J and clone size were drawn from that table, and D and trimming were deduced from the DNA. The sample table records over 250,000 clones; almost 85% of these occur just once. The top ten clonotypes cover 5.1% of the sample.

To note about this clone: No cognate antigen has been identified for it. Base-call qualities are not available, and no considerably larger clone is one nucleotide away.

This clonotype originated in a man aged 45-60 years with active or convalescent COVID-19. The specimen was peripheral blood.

This receptor carries the CDR3 CASSLLGAMDYEQYF. The nucleotide sequence reads TGTGCCAGCAGTTTATTGGGGGCAATGGACTACGAGCAGTACTTC. In this chain, TRBV27 is recombined with TRBJ2-7; TRBD1 might be the D gene, on 6 matching bases. The germline ends are 13 bases apart after V is trimmed by 1 base and J by 3 bases. Measured from the cysteine to the phenylalanine, the CDR3 is 15 residues long. The entry retains the CDR3 DNA only, 45 bases that are in frame from base 1. CDR1 MNHEY and CDR2 SMNVEV were looked up in the germline V gene (reference sequence).